The T cell receptor (beta chain) under discussion was sequenced for a study of blood T cell repertoires in COVID-19. The assay was immunoSEQ multiplex PCR, and TCRdb's table has in-frame clones only and misses some. The repertoire has more than 55,000 clones, around 79% of them found once; the top ten carry around 13%. This clone was found a few times. Germline values: CDR1 MNHEY, CDR2 SMNVEV (reference sequence). Trimming cost V 2 bases and J 0 bases, with 16 bases left between them. The CDR3 is made up of 18 amino acids. The chain combines TRBV27 with TRBJ1-4, with D tentatively TRBD1 (5 bases). The sequencing sample was made of peripheral blood. This clonotype originated in an older woman with acute or convalescent COVID-19. CDR3 sequence reads: CASSLRPAGTTTNEKLFF. The CDR3 DNA sequence: TGTGCCAGCAGTTTAAGGCCGGCGGGGACTACAACTAATGAAAAACTGTTTTTT.